Listed here are 19 T cell receptor beta chains from one sample, sequenced in a study of T cells in Graves' hyperthyroidism and ophthalmopathy. RNA transcripts gave rise to amplified TCR beta CDR3 regions. The HTBI primer set was used in a first-round RT-PCR of the TCR CDR3. Each CDR3 protein is one row after TCRdb ran MiXCR on the multiplex PCR reads. The sample lists approximately 530,000 distinct CDR3 sequences; over 15% were seen once. The sequencing input was blood. These receptors all stem from a woman aged 18-29 years with Graves' hyperthyroidism.

The rearrangement joins TRBV13 to TRBJ1-2; D perhaps matches TRBD1 (5 bases). CDR3 length: 13 amino acids. Trimming left V 6 bases short and J 6 bases short, with 14 bases between. Germline lookup yields CDR1 PRHDT and CDR2 FYEKMQ (reference sequence). The CDR3 spells CASRPAGAHGYTF. The CDR3 DNA is TGTGCCAGCAGGCCCGCTGGGGCGCATGGCTACACCTTC.

There are a few counts of this clonotype. The genes are TRBV2 and TRBJ1-5; perhaps TRBD1 as D (6 bases). V was clipped by 8 bases and J by 6 bases, with 20 bases between them. Germline V CDR1 and CDR2: SNHLY, FYNNEI. The CDR3 contains 15 residues. The CDR3 protein is CASSGALGLSQPQHF. CDR3 nucleotides: TGTGCCAGCTCAGGGGCACTTGGTCTCAGTCAGCCCCAGCATTTT.

This clonotype has at least ten counts. The rearrangement joins TRBV10-1 to TRBJ2-5; 9 bases match TRBD2. The junction had 6 bases not matched to a gene; V was cut back by 6 bases and J by 4 bases. This CDR3 comprises 14 residues. Germline V lookup: CDR1 WNHNN, CDR2 SYGVQD (reference sequence). The CDR3 DNA sequence: TGCGCCAGCAGCCGACTAGCGGTCGGAGAGACCCAGTACTTC. This sequence encodes CASSRLAVGETQYF.

Ten or more counts support this clonotype. The chain carries TRBV27 and TRBJ2-2; maybe TRBD1 (6 bases). Between the trimmed V and J ends, which lost 5 bases and 0 bases, there was a span of 13 bases. Germline loops: CDR1 MNHEY, CDR2 SMNVEV (reference sequence). The CDR3 has 16 amino acids. CDR3 loop: CASSPITGTNTGELFF. Here the CDR3 DNA reads TGTGCCAGCAGTCCCATAACAGGGACGAACACCGGGGAGCTGTTTTTT.

This clonotype was detected many times. V and J are TRBV27 and TRBJ2-3, with 10 positions matching TRBD2. CDR1 is MNHEY, CDR2 SMNVEV, per germline (reference sequence). Unmatched junction bases numbered 6, after V lost 5 bases and J lost 1 base. The CDR3 is 16 amino acids. The CDR3 DNA follows: TGTGCCAGCAGTATAACCGGGACTAGCGGCACAGATACGCAGTATTTT. Its protein product is CASSITGTSGTDTQYF.

This clonotype was counted ten times or more. This chain connects TRBV7-2 to TRBJ2-7; 9 bases align to TRBD2. V gave up 5 bases and J gave up 3 bases; unmatched junction bases: 8. Germline-derived CDR1 and CDR2 are SGHTA and FQGNSA. This CDR3 contains 15 residues. The CDR3 loop reads CASSVGSSGNYEQYF. The CDR3 DNA sequence: TGTGCCAGCAGCGTGGGGTCTAGCGGGAACTACGAGCAGTACTTC.

The J gene is TRBJ2-1, the V gene TRBV20-1; the D gene is possibly TRBD2 (6 bases). The V gene's germline CDR1 is DFQATT and CDR2 SNEGSKA (reference sequence). This CDR3 spans 11 amino acids. V lost 5 bases to trimming and J lost 10 bases, with 12 bases between them. CDR3 sequence reads: CSASGLGEQFF. The CDR3 nucleotides read TGCAGTGCTTCGGGACTTGGAGAGCAGTTCTTC.

This clonotype was recorded at least ten times. The rearrangement uses TRBV20-1 and TRBJ2-1; maybe TRBD2 (5 bases). The CDR3 sequence is 14 residues long. The germline V gene has CDR1 DFQATT and CDR2 SNEGSKA (reference sequence). The V and J ends lost 2 bases and 3 bases respectively, with 11 bases between them. The CDR3 sequence: CSARTTRDYNEQFF. In DNA, the CDR3 is TGCAGTGCTAGAACCACTAGGGACTACAATGAGCAGTTCTTC.

This clonotype appeared many times. The chain uses TRBV7-9 and TRBJ2-5, with 9 bases identical to TRBD2. Germline assignment: CDR1 SEHNR and CDR2 FQNEAQ (reference sequence). The CDR3 consists of 14 residues. After removal of 5 bases from V and 5 bases from J, the junction contained 6 bases not matched to a gene. The CDR3: CASSVGGGEETQYF. In nucleotides, the CDR3 is TGTGCCAGCAGCGTAGGCGGGGGGGAGGAGACCCAGTACTTC.

Many counts were recorded for this clonotype. The chain recombines TRBV11-2 with TRBJ2-1, with 7 bases aligning to TRBD2. The germline V gene has CDR1 SGHAT and CDR2 FQNNGV. With V trimmed by 0 bases and J by 7 bases, 6 bases remained unmatched. CDR3 length: 15 amino acids. CDR3 region: CASSLELAGDNEQFF. DNA of the CDR3: TGTGCCAGCAGCTTAGAATTGGCGGGGGATAATGAGCAGTTCTTC.

The genes are TRBV7-9 and TRBJ2-1, with TRBD2 identical over 10 bases. V gave up 6 bases and J gave up 5 bases; unmatched junction bases: 7. CDR1 and CDR2 (germline): SEHNR, FQNEAQ (reference sequence). The CDR3 length is 15 residues. The CDR3 nucleotides read TGTGCCAGCAGACCCAGCGGGGGGGCCGACAATGAGCAGTTCTTC. Translated: CASRPSGGADNEQFF.

The genes are TRBV12-3 or TRBV12-4 and TRBJ2-7; TRBD2 matches 10 bases. This CDR3 has 13 residues. With V trimmed by 5 bases and J by 5 bases, 3 bases remained unmatched. The CDR3 loop reads CASSVLAGDEQYF. The CDR3 DNA sequence: TGTGCCAGCAGTGTTCTAGCGGGAGACGAGCAGTACTTC.

This clonotype was seen a few times. V and J are TRBV15 and TRBJ1-5, with D unresolved. Germline-derived CDR1 and CDR2 are LNHNV and YYDKDF (reference sequence). Trimming removed 3 bases at V and 7 bases at J, with 22 bases between. This CDR3 comprises 17 residues. The CDR3 is CATSRGLTPTSGQPQHF. The DNA of the CDR3 is TGTGCCACCAGCAGGGGTCTTACCCCGACTTCGGGGCAGCCCCAGCATTTT. The variable domain in full, completed from reference TRBV15 and TRBJ1-5, reads DAMVIQNPRYQVTQFGKPVTLSCSQTLNHNVMYWYQQKSSQAPKLLFHYYDKDFNNEADTPDNFQSRRPNTSFCFLDIRSPGLGDTAMYLCATSRGLTPTSGQPQHFGDGTRLSIL.

The chain links TRBV18 to TRBJ2-1; 10 bases align to TRBD2. Germline V gene lookup returns CDR1 KGHSH and CDR2 LQKENI. The CDR3 loop spans 17 amino acids. After removal of 1 base from V and 8 bases from J, the junction contained 11 bases not matched to a gene. For the CDR3, the DNA is TGTGCCAGCTCACCACTTGGTAGCGGGGGGTTAAACGATGAGCAGTTCTTC. Its translation is CASSPLGSGGLNDEQFF. Looking up the rest from reference TRBV18 and TRBJ2-1 gives the full variable domain: NAGVMQNPRHLVRRRGQEARLRCSPMKGHSHVYWYRQLPEEGLKFMVYLQKENIIDESGMPKERFSAEFPKEGPSILRIQQVVRGDSAAYFCASSPLGSGGLNDEQFFGPGTRLTVL.

The J gene is TRBJ2-5, the V gene TRBV19; weak D call: TRBD2 (5 bases). The V gene's germline CDR1 is LNHDA and CDR2 SQIVND (reference sequence). The CDR3 has 14 amino acids. V lost 5 bases and J 2 bases, leaving 12 bases between the germline ends. In DNA form, the CDR3 reads TGTGCCAGTAGTCCCCTCCGCGGGCAAGAGACCCAGTACTTC. Encoded protein: CASSPLRGQETQYF.

The chain links TRBV6-6 to TRBJ2-7, with D unresolved. Trimming took off 0 bases at V and 0 bases at J, with 9 bases between the two ends. Germline CDR1 MNHNY, CDR2 SVGAGI (reference sequence). This CDR3 has 15 amino acids. CDR3 sequence: CASSYSSTTSYEQYF. The CDR3 bases are TGTGCCAGCAGTTACTCTTCTACTACCTCCTACGAGCAGTACTTC.

This clonotype has ten or more counts. The chain couples TRBV28 to TRBJ2-7; TRBD2 matches 11 bases. The CDR3 consists of 14 residues. The trim removed 4 bases at V and 5 bases at J, leaving 4 bases unmatched. The germline gives CDR1 MDHEN, CDR2 SYDVKM. In nucleotides, the CDR3 is TGTGCCAGCAGTTCCCCGGGACTAGCGGACGAGCAGTACTTC. Translated: CASSSPGLADEQYF.

The V and J genes are TRBV6-2 or TRBV6-3 and TRBJ2-2; 11 bases match TRBD2. Per the germline V gene, CDR1 is MNHEY and CDR2 is SVGEGT. The length of the CDR3 is 16 residues. The V segment lost 6 bases and the J segment 3 bases; nucleotides outside the gene matches: 6. CDR3 in amino acids: CASRELAGVYTGELFF. CDR3 sequence (DNA): TGTGCCAGCAGGGAACTAGCGGGAGTGTACACCGGGGAGCTGTTTTTT.

Only a few counts were recorded for this clonotype. V and J are TRBV14 and TRBJ2-1; D remains ambiguous. V was pared by 5 bases and J by 5 bases, with 16 bases between. This CDR3 is built from 15 residues. Germline CDR1 is SGHDN and CDR2 is FVKESK. The DNA for the CDR3 is TGTGCCAGCAGCTTTCTGGGGTACTCGAACAATGAGCAGTTCTTC. Protein: CASSFLGYSNNEQFF.